Presented here are 20 T cell receptor beta chains from one specimen sequenced in a study of identical twins' blood T cells. TCRdb called the 5' RACE reads again in MiXCR, with one record for every CDR3 protein. The sample lists a few hundred thousand distinct CDR3 sequences, approximately 30% seen once, with more than 5.5% in the top ten. Sequencing was performed on PBMCs. These receptors all stem from a woman aged 18 to 55 in good health.

This clonotype turned up a few times. The rearrangement uses TRBV14 and TRBJ2-4; no clear D. CDR1 and CDR2 from the germline V gene are SGHDN and FVKESK. The length of the CDR3 is 15 residues. V was shortened by 1 base and J by 2 bases, with 9 bases between the two germline ends. As DNA, the CDR3 is TGTGCCAGCAGCCAAGTTCGAGGACCCAAAAACATTCAGTACTTC. Translation gives CASSQVRGPKNIQYF.

This clonotype was counted many times. V usage is TRBV24-1 and J usage is TRBJ1-1; D remains unclear. V lost 0 bases and J lost 12, with 13 bases in between. CDR3 length: 13 amino acids. CDR1 and CDR2 (germline): KGHDR, SFDVKD. CDR3 bases: TGTGCCACCAGTGATTTGCAAGCCGCCGGGACTTTCTTT. Its protein is CATSDLQAAGTFF.

This sequence joins TRBV20-1 and TRBJ2-7; 9 bases agree with TRBD2. The CDR3 extends over 14 amino acids. The germline gives CDR1 DFQATT, CDR2 SNEGSKA (reference sequence). J gave up 4 bases and V 1 base, and 5 bases lay outside the gene matches. Here the CDR3 DNA reads TGCAGTGCTAGAGCTTTTAGCGGGAGTTACGAGCAGTACTTC. This translates into CSARAFSGSYEQYF.

The rearrangement links TRBV9 to TRBJ1-2, with D tentatively TRBD1 (5 bases). The length of the CDR3 is 14 residues. From germline, CDR1 is SGDLS and CDR2 YYNGEE. Trimming left V 0 bases short and J 2 bases short, with 8 bases between. CDR3: CASSVDWGNYGYTF. CDR3 nucleotide sequence: TGTGCCAGCAGCGTAGATTGGGGGAACTATGGCTACACCTTC.

In this sample, this clonotype turned up a few times. The gene calls are TRBV29-1 and TRBJ1-2; no definite D call. Germline V gene data show CDR1 as SQVTM and CDR2 as ANQGSEA. The CDR3 is 13 residues long. The CDR3 DNA follows: TGCGGCGCCCCAGTCAGGTCCGGGGATGGCTACACCTTC. Residues: CGAPVRSGDGYTF.

The chain joins TRBV19 to TRBJ2-2, with 8 bases that match TRBD1. The CDR3 contains 14 residues. Germline values: CDR1 LNHDA, CDR2 SQIVND (reference sequence). V trimming: 3 bases; J trimming: 7 bases; junction bases outside the gene matches: 4. CDR3 coding DNA: TGTGCCAGTAGTATTGACAGGGGCGGCGGGGAGCTGTTTTTT. It specifies CASSIDRGGGELFF.

This rearrangement joins TRBV20-1 to TRBJ1-5, with 7 bases identical to TRBD1. Germline CDR1 DFQATT, CDR2 SNEGSKA (reference sequence). This CDR3 has 18 residues. V shed 5 bases and J 0 bases; nucleotides not matched to a gene: 16. The CDR3 DNA sequence: TGCAGTGCTGCGCTCCCCGTGACAGGGCGGAATAGCAATCAGCCCCAGCATTTT. This gives the protein CSAALPVTGRNSNQPQHF.

This clonotype was counted between two and nine times. This chain links TRBV13 with TRBJ2-7; 8 nucleotides agree with TRBD1. The germline CDR1 and CDR2 sequences are PRHDT and FYEKMQ (reference sequence). The CDR3 loop spans 15 amino acids. V trimming: 3 bases; J trimming: 5 bases; junction bases outside the gene matches: 9. The CDR3 reads CASSFRGQGLDEQYF. The CDR3 nucleotides are TGTGCCAGCAGCTTTAGAGGACAGGGATTGGACGAGCAGTACTTC.

The chain is built from TRBV19 and TRBJ2-7, with D tentatively TRBD1 (5 bases). Per the germline V gene, CDR1 is LNHDA and CDR2 is SQIVND (reference sequence). This CDR3 region has 16 residues. The V end lost 8 bases, the J end lost 2 bases, and 22 bases lay between the germline ends. The CDR3 reads CASWVRGHPGAYEQYF. In nucleotides, the CDR3 is TGTGCCAGTTGGGTGAGAGGACATCCTGGAGCCTACGAGCAGTACTTC.

The chain joins TRBV9 to TRBJ2-1, with 12 positions matching TRBD2. The CDR3 loop spans 13 amino acids. Germline CDR1 SGDLS, CDR2 YYNGEE. The V gene end was trimmed by 4 bases and the J gene end by 13 bases; junction bases not matched to a gene: 6. CDR3 coding DNA: TGTGCCAGCAGCCCGACTAGCGGGGGCGTTCAGTTCTTC. Translated, it gives CASSPTSGGVQFF.

A word on this clonotype: The junction shows a germline mismatch at one end, possibly a read error. The chain couples TRBV5-1 to TRBJ2-1, with 7 bases identical to TRBD2. There are 15 residues in the CDR3. In germline, CDR1 is SGHRS, CDR2 YFSETQ. The chain's CDR3 is CASTPASGTYNEQVF. The CDR3 DNA follows: TGCGCCAGCACCCCCGCTAGCGGTACCTACAATGAGCAGGTCTTC.

In this sample, this clonotype turned up many times. The V gene is TRBV29-1, the J gene TRBJ1-2; unclear D gene. The CDR3 is 11 amino acids. The V and J ends lost 6 bases and 2 bases respectively, with 7 bases between them. Looked up from germline, CDR1 is SQVTM and CDR2 is ANQGSEA. This chain's CDR3 is CSVLRNYGYTF. In DNA form, the CDR3 reads TGCAGCGTCCTCCGGAACTATGGCTACACCTTC.

This clonotype was seen at least ten times. The rearrangement uses TRBV3-1 and TRBJ1-5, with D uncertain. In germline, CDR1 is LGHDT, CDR2 YNNKEL (reference sequence). The CDR3 contains 15 residues. V lost 1 base and J lost 0, with 7 bases in between. The CDR3 DNA follows: TGTGCCAGCAGCCAAGGACGGAGTAGCAATCAGCCCCAGCATTTT. It is translated as CASSQGRSSNQPQHF. The entire variable domain, with the rest obtained from reference TRBV3-1 and TRBJ1-5, is as follows: DTAVSQTPKYLVTQMGNDKSIKCEQNLGHDTMYWYKQDSKKFLKIMFSYNNKELIINETVPNRFSPKSPDKAHLNLHINSLELGDSAVYFCASSQGRSSNQPQHFGDGTRLSIL.

This clonotype was recorded at least ten times. The chain couples TRBV7-9 to TRBJ1-2; weak D call: TRBD1 (6 bases). The CDR3 runs to 13 residues. The V end was cut by 0 bases, the J end by 6 bases, with 8 bases between. Per germline, CDR1 SEHNR and CDR2 FQNEAQ (reference sequence). The CDR3 bases are TGTGCCAGCAGCTTAGCCGGGGGCGATGGCTACACCTTC. Protein product: CASSLAGGDGYTF. The entire variable domain, with the rest obtained from reference TRBV7-9 and TRBJ1-2, is as follows: DTGVSQNPRHKITKRGQNVTFRCDPISEHNRLYWYRQTLGQGPEFLTYFQNEAQLEKSRLLSDRFSAERPKGSFSTLEIQRTEQGDSAMYLCASSLAGGDGYTFGSGTRLTVV.

The chain carries TRBV5-1 and TRBJ1-4; D is perhaps TRBD1 (5 bases). The CDR3 length is 18 residues. V was pared by 2 bases and J by 1 base, with 18 bases between. From germline, CDR1 is SGHRS and CDR2 YFSETQ. CDR3 residues: CASSFGLLPRGTNEKLFF. CDR3 sequence (DNA): TGCGCCAGCAGCTTCGGACTGCTCCCGAGGGGAACTAATGAAAAACTGTTTTTT.

This chain links TRBV20-1 with TRBJ2-1, with a weak D call TRBD2 (6 bases). This CDR3 has 14 amino acids. The V and J ends lost 5 bases and 0 bases respectively, with 11 bases between them. Germline V gene sequence: CDR1 DFQATT, CDR2 SNEGSKA (reference sequence). CDR3 region: CSALRENSYNEQFF. CDR3 nucleotide sequence: TGCAGTGCTCTCCGGGAGAACTCCTACAATGAGCAGTTCTTC.

The chain carries TRBV4-3 and TRBJ2-2; 9 bases map to TRBD2. With 1 base clipped from V and 2 bases from J, the junction kept 17 bases outside the gene matches. This CDR3 spans 21 amino acids. Per germline, CDR1 LGHNA and CDR2 YSLEER. The CDR3 sequence is CASSQVGPYYLAGDNTGELFF. The CDR3 coding sequence is TGCGCCAGCAGCCAAGTTGGACCCTACTATTTAGCGGGAGATAACACCGGGGAGCTGTTTTTT.

In the case of this clonotype: Relative to the germline gene, one junction end is altered; a read error may explain this. This sequence joins TRBV29-1 and TRBJ1-1; D is ambiguous. The CDR3 length is 12 residues. Per germline, CDR1 SQVTM and CDR2 ANQGSEA. CDR3 DNA sequence: TGCGGCGTTGGAGAATTGAACACTGAAGCTTTCTTT. Translated, it gives CGVGELNTEAFF.

The chain couples TRBV20-1 to TRBJ1-2, with TRBD1 as a possible D gene (6 bases). Trimming shortened V by 6 bases and J by 8 bases, and 19 bases separated the two germline ends. CDR1 DFQATT and CDR2 SNEGSKA come from the germline V gene (reference sequence). This CDR3 has 13 amino acids. CDR3: CSAGGASRVGYTF. The CDR3 DNA reads TGCAGTGCGGGGGGGGCTTCACGGGTGGGCTACACCTTC.

The rearrangement uses TRBV6-5 and TRBJ1-1; D is unresolved. The CDR3 consists of 14 residues. The V and J ends lost 0 bases and 1 base respectively, with 6 bases between them. CDR1 is MNHEY, CDR2 SVGAGI, per germline. CDR3 in amino acids: CASSYSQTNTEAFF. Written as DNA, the CDR3 is TGTGCCAGCAGTTACTCCCAGACGAACACTGAAGCTTTCTTT.